This TCR beta chain emerged from a study of blood T cell repertoires in COVID-19. Methods used by the authors: Estimated nucleated cell counts came from reference gene primer amplification. Method: immunoSEQ multiplex PCR; TCRdb's copy keeps in-frame clones and lacks some. Clone size and V and J calls were adopted from that table, with D and trimming inferred from the DNA. The sample lists 55,000 or so clones, roughly 85% occurring once. Trimming left V 2 bases short and J 0 bases short, with 10 bases between. CDR3 length: 15 residues. CDR1 is SGHRS, CDR2 YFSETQ, per germline. The V call is TRBV5-1, the J call TRBJ2-3, with D possibly being TRBD1 (5 bases). The clonotype comes from a human donor in a cohort sampled during active COVID-19. Sequences were obtained from peripheral blood. CDR3 protein: CASSLTGASTDTQYF. In DNA, the CDR3 is TGCGCCAGCAGCTTAACAGGCGCTAGCACAGATACGCAGTATTTT.